This T cell receptor beta chain was identified in a study of regulatory dendritic cells for organ transplantation. Study-level findings and limits: Naive CD4+ and CD8+ repertoires were highly diverse; memory CD8+ was most oligoclonal. Resting memory CD8+ T cells held the most alloreactive clonotypes. Between individuals, the alloreactive memory CD8+ T cell pool differed considerably. Mature dendritic cells appeared to drive more memory CD8+ clonal expansion than regulatory ones.

Turning to this clone: What it binds is not known.

The protocol was immunoSEQ multiplex PCR, while the TCRdb copy is restricted to in-frame clones and leaves out a portion. The sample contains about 18,000 clones, around 79% of which appear only once. CFSE-labeled sorted T cells met regulatory or mature dendritic cells for about five days. Germline CDR1 SGHRS, CDR2 YFSETQ. The length of the CDR3 is 14 residues. Germline trimming cut 4 bases from V and 2 bases from J; bases unmatched to any gene: 2. The clonotype was recovered from a human donor in good health. Sequenced input: memory CD4+ T cells from blood cultured with regulatory dendritic cells. Subset defined: CD45RO+ memory T cells. The chain links TRBV5-1 to TRBJ1-2; 10 positions match TRBD1. In DNA, the CDR3 is TGCGCCAGCAGCCGGGACAGGGGAAACTATGGCTACACCTTC. Translated: CASSRDRGNYGYTF.